Each of the 22 T cell receptor beta chains below was sequenced from the same sample in a study of blood T cells in healthy people across ages. Through a sample-barcoded 5' primer and a J-beta primer mix, a second PCR was run for roughly 7 to 12 cycles. Via MiXCR, TCRdb re-called the 5' RACE reads, giving one row per CDR3 protein. The profile shows roughly 2 million distinct CDR3 sequences, about 50% of them singletons. Sequencing used blood. The receptors originated from a woman aged 40 to 49 in good health.

The chain combines TRBV20-1 with TRBJ2-2; 10 bases map to TRBD1. Germline-derived CDR1 and CDR2 are DFQATT and SNEGSKA (reference sequence). V dropped 6 bases and J dropped 3; count of bases not matched to a gene: 13. The CDR3 sequence is 17 residues long. The CDR3 DNA reads TGCAGTGCCAACACCCGGAGGGACAGGGGAGACACCGGGGAGCTGTTTTTT. The encoded protein is CSANTRRDRGDTGELFF.

V gene TRBV20-1 combines with J gene TRBJ2-1; a weak D match, TRBD1 (5 bases). The ends were cut back, 2 bases at V and 4 bases at J, with 6 bases in the middle. The CDR3 consists of 12 residues. Looked up from germline, CDR1 is DFQATT and CDR2 is SNEGSKA (reference sequence). The CDR3 coding sequence is TGCAGTGCTAGAAGACAGTACAATGAGCAGTTCTTC. Protein sequence: CSARRQYNEQFF.

This clonotype was detected once. The CDR3 sequence: CASSDRQGAGDNEQFF. CDR3 DNA sequence: TGTGCCAGCAGCGACCGACAGGGGGCCGGGGACAATGAGCAGTTCTTC. The J gene is TRBJ2-1, the V gene TRBV9, with TRBD1 matching 10 bases. Unmatched junction bases numbered 8, after V lost 3 bases and J lost 5 bases. The CDR3 sequence is 16 residues long. Germline V lookup: CDR1 SGDLS, CDR2 YYNGEE.

This chain joins TRBV9 and TRBJ2-1, with TRBD2 matching over 9 bases. CDR1 is SGDLS, CDR2 YYNGEE, per germline. J gave up 3 bases and V 0 bases, and 4 bases lay outside the gene matches. CDR3 length equals 16 residues. CDR3 loop: CASSVGPSGNYNEQFF. Here the CDR3 DNA reads TGTGCCAGCAGCGTAGGTCCTAGCGGGAACTACAATGAGCAGTTCTTC.

This clonotype appeared once. One junction end disagrees with the germline gene, perhaps due to a read error. The J gene is TRBJ2-1, the V gene TRBV5-1; 8 bases align to TRBD2. The J call may be mistaken, given a closer DNA end match to TRBJ2-7. The CDR3 consists of 19 residues. The V gene's germline CDR1 is SGHRS and CDR2 YFSETQ. In DNA, the CDR3 is TGCGTCAGCCAAGCCTTCCTAGCGGGCCTAACGAGCTCCTACAATGAGCAGTACTTC. Amino acid sequence: CVSQAFLAGLTSSYNEQYF.

This chain links TRBV7-9 with TRBJ2-7; tentatively, D is TRBD1 or TRBD2 (6 bases each). V lost 5 bases to trimming and J lost 0 bases, with 14 bases between them. Germline V gives CDR1 SEHNR, CDR2 FQNEAQ (reference sequence). There are 15 residues in the CDR3. The CDR3 reads CASSRTDGSSYEQYF. The CDR3 nucleotides read TGTGCCAGCAGCCGGACAGACGGGAGCTCCTACGAGCAGTACTTC.

Remarks on this clonotype: A read error may produce the germline difference seen at one junction end. This rearrangement joins TRBV9 to TRBJ1-5; D gene unclear. Germline assignment: CDR1 SGDLS and CDR2 YYNGEE. This CDR3 spans 17 amino acids. CDR3 nucleotide sequence: TGTGCCGGCAGCGTAGAGGCAAGACCTACAAGAGATCAGCCCCAGCATTTT. Translating it yields CAGSVEARPTRDQPQHF. Full variable domain (outside the CDR3, taken from reference TRBV9 and TRBJ1-5): DSGVTQTPKHLITATGQRVTLRCSPRSGDLSVYWYQQSLDQGLQFLIQYYNGEERAKGNILERFSAQQFPDLHSELNLSSLELGDSALYFCAGSVEARPTRDQPQHFGDGTRLSIL.

The V call is TRBV20-1, the J call TRBJ2-1; D remains unclear. V lost 2 bases to trimming and J lost 7 bases, with 9 bases between them. The CDR3 loop spans 12 amino acids. CDR1 and CDR2 from the germline V gene are DFQATT and SNEGSKA (reference sequence). The CDR3 bases are TGCAGTGCTAGACTCCCCCTTAATGAGCAGTTCTTC. As protein: CSARLPLNEQFF.

The V call is TRBV2, the J call TRBJ2-5; the D gene is possibly TRBD2 (5 bases). V lost 4 bases and J 5 bases, leaving 14 bases between the germline ends. Germline lookup yields CDR1 SNHLY and CDR2 FYNNEI. This CDR3 spans 14 amino acids. The CDR3 loop is CASSGLALIETQYF. CDR3 bases: TGTGCCAGCAGTGGGCTAGCCCTTATCGAGACCCAGTACTTC.

The chain is built from TRBV20-1 and TRBJ1-1, with D possibly TRBD1 on 5 matching bases. The CDR3 has 14 residues. CDR1 is DFQATT, CDR2 SNEGSKA, per germline (reference sequence). V lost 6 bases to trimming and J lost 2 bases, with 16 bases between them. CDR3 sequence reads: CSARDQNRNTEAFF. The CDR3 DNA follows: TGCAGTGCCAGGGATCAAAACCGAAACACTGAAGCTTTCTTT.

The V and J genes are TRBV20-1 and TRBJ2-7, with a weak D call TRBD2 (6 bases). Germline loops: CDR1 DFQATT, CDR2 SNEGSKA (reference sequence). The V end was cut by 6 bases, the J end by 5 bases, with 17 bases between. This CDR3 is built from 13 residues. CDR3 residues: CSAVLAPKDEQYF. In DNA, the CDR3 is TGCAGTGCGGTACTAGCCCCTAAGGACGAGCAGTACTTC.

CDR3 sequence: CASTFRRGVETQYF. The DNA for the CDR3 is TGTGCCAGCACCTTTCGGCGCGGGGTGGAGACCCAGTACTTC. The chain joins TRBV2 to TRBJ2-5; D perhaps matches TRBD2 (6 bases). In germline, CDR1 is SNHLY, CDR2 FYNNEI. V was clipped by 7 bases and J by 5 bases, with 17 bases between them. This CDR3 contains 14 residues.

In regard to this clonotype: This could be a read error, since a much larger clone is one nucleotide away. The rearrangement links TRBV15 to TRBJ2-4; weak D call: TRBD1 (5 bases). The germline CDR1 and CDR2 sequences are LNHNV and YYDKDF (reference sequence). The length of the CDR3 is 15 residues. The CDR3 bases are TGTGCCACCGGCAGAGTCGTAGCAAAGGGGAACATTCAGTACTTC. This codes for CATGRVVAKGNIQYF.

V is TRBV6-2 or TRBV6-3 and J is TRBJ2-2; tentatively, D is TRBD1 (6 bases). The CDR3 has 16 residues. The V end was cut by 3 bases, the J end by 7 bases, with 18 bases between. The V gene's germline CDR1 is MNHEY and CDR2 SVGEGT. This chain's CDR3 is CASSYVSGALRGELFF. The CDR3, as DNA: TGTGCCAGCAGTTATGTTTCAGGGGCGCTCCGCGGGGAGCTGTTTTTT.

This sequence joins TRBV3-1 and TRBJ1-2; TRBD1 matches 8 bases. Germline V gene lookup returns CDR1 LGHDT and CDR2 YNNKEL (reference sequence). The J segment lost 6 bases and the V segment lost 0 bases, leaving 3 bases of the junction unmatched. This CDR3 comprises 14 residues. CDR3 region: CASSQDRTGNGYTF. The CDR3 DNA follows: TGTGCCAGCAGCCAAGATCGGACAGGGAATGGCTACACCTTC.

The chain joins TRBV7-8 to TRBJ2-1; TRBD1 matches 10 bases. CDR3 length equals 14 residues. Germline V gene sequence: CDR1 SGHVS, CDR2 FQNEAQ. Losses at the gene ends were 3 bases for V and 12 bases for J; bases not matched to a gene: 8. In DNA, the CDR3 is TGTGCCAGCAGCTTCGACAGGGGGCTTAGTGGGCAGTTCTTC. Translating it yields CASSFDRGLSGQFF.

A few counts support this clonotype. The chain is built from TRBV28 and TRBJ1-2; 9 positions agree with TRBD1. Per germline, CDR1 MDHEN and CDR2 SYDVKM. V gave up 4 bases and J gave up 6 bases; unmatched junction bases: 9. The CDR3 has 15 residues. The CDR3 bases are TGTGCCAGCAGTTATTCCCCGGGACAGGGTGATGGCTACACCTTC. Amino acid sequence: CASSYSPGQGDGYTF.

This rearrangement joins TRBV5-1 to TRBJ2-1, with TRBD1 matching 8 bases. Germline trimming cut 2 bases from V and 6 bases from J; bases unmatched to any gene: 10. The CDR3 runs 16 residues. In germline, CDR1 is SGHRS, CDR2 YFSETQ. DNA for the CDR3: TGCGCCAGCAGCTTTCAAAGAGGACAGGGCGGCAATGAGCAGTTCTTC. The encoded protein is CASSFQRGQGGNEQFF.

The gene calls are TRBV6-1 and TRBJ1-5, with D uncertain. The CDR3 contains 15 residues. Trimming removed 3 bases from V and 4 bases from J, with 13 bases in between. Germline CDR1 MNHNS, CDR2 SASEGT. The CDR3 sequence: CASSDQRGSNQPQHF. CDR3 bases: TGTGCCAGCAGTGACCAGCGAGGATCTAATCAGCCCCAGCATTTT.

The rearrangement uses TRBV5-1 and TRBJ2-3; 7 nucleotides align to TRBD2. The CDR3 has 14 residues. J lost 2 bases, V lost 4 bases, and 4 bases had no gene match. CDR1 and CDR2 from the germline V gene are SGHRS and YFSETQ. CDR3 loop: CASSPGLFTDTQYF. DNA for the CDR3: TGCGCCAGCAGCCCGGGACTATTCACAGATACGCAGTATTTT.

The J gene is TRBJ2-4, the V gene TRBV14; no firm D call. Trimming pared 5 bases from V and 3 bases from J, leaving 17 bases between. CDR1 is SGHDN, CDR2 FVKESK, per germline. There are 16 residues in the CDR3. CDR3 in amino acids: CASSNLGGAGKNIQYF. The CDR3 coding sequence is TGTGCCAGCAGCAACCTTGGCGGTGCTGGCAAAAACATTCAGTACTTC.

The chain has TRBV6-2 or TRBV6-3 and TRBJ1-6; 9 bases fit TRBD1. The V gene's germline CDR1 is MNHEY and CDR2 SVGEGT. V was pared by 10 bases and J by 8 bases, with 21 bases of the junction left unmatched. This CDR3 is 18 amino acids long. The CDR3 reads CATRIGIRAGQGHSPLHF. The CDR3 DNA reads TGTGCCACCCGAATTGGAATAAGAGCGGGACAGGGCCATTCACCCCTCCACTTT.